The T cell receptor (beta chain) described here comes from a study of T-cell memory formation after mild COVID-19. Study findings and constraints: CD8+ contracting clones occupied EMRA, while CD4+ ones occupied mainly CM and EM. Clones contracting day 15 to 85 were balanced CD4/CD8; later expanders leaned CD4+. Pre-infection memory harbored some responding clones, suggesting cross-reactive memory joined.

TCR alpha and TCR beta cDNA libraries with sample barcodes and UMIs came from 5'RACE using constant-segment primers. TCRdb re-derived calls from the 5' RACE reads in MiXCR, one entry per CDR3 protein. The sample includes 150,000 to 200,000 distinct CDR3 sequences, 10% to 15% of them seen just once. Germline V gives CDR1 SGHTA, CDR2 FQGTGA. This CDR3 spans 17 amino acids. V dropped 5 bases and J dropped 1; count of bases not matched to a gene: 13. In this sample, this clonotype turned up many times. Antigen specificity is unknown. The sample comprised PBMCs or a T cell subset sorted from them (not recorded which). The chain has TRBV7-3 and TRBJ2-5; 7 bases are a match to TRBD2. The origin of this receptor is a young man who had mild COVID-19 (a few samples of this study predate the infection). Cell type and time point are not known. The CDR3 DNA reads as TGTGCCAGCAGCCCCCTCACCAAGCGGGGAAGCCAAGAGACCCAGTACTTC. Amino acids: CASSPLTKRGSQETQYF. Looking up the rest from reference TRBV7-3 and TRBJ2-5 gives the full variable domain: GAGVSQTPSNKVTEKGKYVELRCDPISGHTALYWYRQSLGQGPEFLIYFQGTGAADDSGLPNDRFFAVRPEGSVSTLKIQRTERGDSAVYLCASSPLTKRGSQETQYFGPGTRLLVL.